This T cell receptor (beta chain) was recovered during a study of T cells in Graves' hyperthyroidism and ophthalmopathy (dated by TCRdb to between 2019 and 2020). Concerning the study at large: Peripheral blood was collected at initial diagnosis, before any treatment. The study also compared thyroid tissue and blood T-cell repertoires from more than 5 Graves' hyperthyroidism patients. Prospective prediction of ophthalmopathy was tested in an independent validation cohort consisting of under 20 hyperthyroidism patients and around 16 patients who later progressed to ophthalmopathy. To identify TCR V-J signatures that set the groups apart, the researchers used a discovery cohort of 95 to 100 patients, made up of 40 to 45 with Graves' ophthalmopathy and some 55 with stable Graves' hyperthyroidism. The paper describes TCR Vbeta CDR3 sequencing of 135 peripheral blood samples, made up of around 41 ophthalmopathy patients, around 78 hyperthyroidism patients and 17 progressor patients. After blood sampling, hyperthyroidism patients were treated with methimazole at a starting dose of 30 mg daily, and ophthalmopathy patients were treated with high-dose intravenous methylprednisolone. The 85 to 100 discovery patients were divided at random into training and test sets in a 7:3 ratio.

Findings and caveats that apply to the study as a whole: No statistical method was used to fix the sample size in advance, and group allocation was not hidden from the investigators. Most expanded thyroid clonotypes (frequency above 0.001) were also found in blood, which suggests that blood repertoires may mirror thyroid immune responses. In validation, the model predicted progression to ophthalmopathy a median of 6.5 months before onset, with about 67% sensitivity and more than 72% specificity. In cross-validation, a model built on a 13 V-J signature told ophthalmopathy apart from stable hyperthyroidism with under 90% sensitivity and roughly 81% specificity, and in testing the same model reached 80%/75%.

Stable Graves' hyperthyroidism was defined as no progression to ophthalmopathy during 18 months of follow-up. Hyperthyroidism patients were newly diagnosed, with disease duration under 2 months, and aged 18 to 65 years. Exclusion was applied to patients with uncontrolled infections, other autoimmune diseases, pregnancy or lactation. Diagnoses were established on the basis of clinical symptoms, serum thyroxine and TRAb, thyroid ultrasound, and orbital computed tomography. PBMCs were isolated from around 10 ml of fresh peripheral blood by Ficoll-Paque density gradient centrifugation. Trizol reagent was used to extract total RNA, and RNA quality was then checked on an Agilent 2100 Bioanalyzer. A note on this clonotype: It lacks a known antigen. No base-level quality is on record; no much larger clone is a single base apart.

Amplification of TCR beta CDR3 regions was carried out from RNA transcripts. The first round of RT-PCR for the TCR CDR3 was performed with the HTBI primer set and the Qiagen OneStep RT-PCR kit. A second multiplex PCR round built the libraries, followed by size selection and purification. Paired-end sequencing of the libraries was performed with 100 bp reads on an Illumina HiSeq2000. Per the authors' processing: SOAPnuke was used to process the raw data, throwing out any read that contained adapters or uncalled bases, had a mean Phred below 15, or lacked an exact constant-primer or identifier match. COPE v1.2.5 was used to merge high-quality paired reads, and clonotypes were defined as unique nucleotide sequences. Clonotypes were aligned to IMGT TRBV, TRBD and TRBJ reference segments using MiTCR v1.1. The analysis included only V-J combinations with a frequency above 0.0001, which together covered more than 98% of the repertoires. The TCS score was defined as the ratio of F50 (clonal expansion) to E x V (chaos), calculated using BLOSUM62-based TCRdist between CDR3 peptides within each V-J. Welch's t-statistics and random forest reduced roughly 530 V-J features to about 12, which were used in a naive Bayes classifier (R e1071). The raw public reads went through TCRdb reprocessing: fastp at Q25, MiXCR clone calling, in-frame beta chains kept. Each entry merges the rows of one CDR3 protein and shows their most common DNA and genes. These V and J calls are TCRdb output, not the study's own analysis. The sample table holds 360,000 or so distinct CDR3 sequences, of which about a fifth were seen once. Around 3.4% of the sample belongs to the ten largest clones.

The sequenced sample was blood. The receptor was isolated from a woman aged 18-30 years with Graves' hyperthyroidism.

The DNA is TGTGCCACCAGCAGCGCCGGGACCTCGAACGAGCAGTACTTC. Translation gives CATSSAGTSNEQYF. The V and J segments used are TRBV15 and TRBJ2-7; the D call is tentative, TRBD1 or TRBD2, as each matches 5 bases. CDR3 length: 14 amino acids, cysteine to phenylalanine. Of all the DNA, just the CDR3 is kept, 42 bases in frame from base 1. Reading the germline V gene (reference sequence) gives CDR1 LNHNV and CDR2 YYDKDF. V lost 3 bases and J lost 5 bases; the stretch between them is 14 bases long.